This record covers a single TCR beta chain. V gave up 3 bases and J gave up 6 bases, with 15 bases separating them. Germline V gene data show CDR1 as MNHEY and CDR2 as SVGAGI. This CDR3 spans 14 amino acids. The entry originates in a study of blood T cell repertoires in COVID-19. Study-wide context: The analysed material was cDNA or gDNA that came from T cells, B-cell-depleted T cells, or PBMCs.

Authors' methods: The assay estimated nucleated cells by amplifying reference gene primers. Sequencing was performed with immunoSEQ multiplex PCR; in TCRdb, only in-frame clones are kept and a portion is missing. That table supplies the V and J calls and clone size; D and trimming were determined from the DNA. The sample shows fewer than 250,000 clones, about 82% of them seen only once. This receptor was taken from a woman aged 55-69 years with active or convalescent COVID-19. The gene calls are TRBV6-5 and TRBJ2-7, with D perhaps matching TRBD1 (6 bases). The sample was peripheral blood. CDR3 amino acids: CASSYIGRGGEQYF. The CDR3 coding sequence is TGTGCCAGCAGTTATATAGGCAGGGGCGGCGAGCAGTACTTC.